What follows describes a single T cell receptor beta chain. Its antigen is undetermined. The data were taken from a study of cytomegalovirus exposure and HLA in healthy donors. Study-level results: Later, an analysis found that common viral pathogens appeared to be linked with several of the most significant clusters. Listed as cytomegalovirus-associated were over 150 TCR beta chains. Looking again later, the authors saw that most CMV-associated TCR beta chains seemed HLA-restricted.

The primer mix had 60 Vbeta and 13 Jbeta primers. Profiling relied on immunoSEQ multiplex PCR, and the TCRdb table lists in-frame clones only, not all of them. The sample includes fewer than 200,000 clones, around 90% of them seen just once. This CDR3 is built from 14 residues. Germline CDR1 is LNHDA and CDR2 is SQIVND (reference sequence). The ends were cut back, 5 bases at V and 5 bases at J, with 16 bases in the middle. The clonotype was recovered from a boy aged 2 to 9 in good health and CMV-seronegative. The chain joins TRBV19 to TRBJ2-7, with a weak D call TRBD1 (5 bases). The sequenced material came from PBMCs. In nucleotides, the CDR3 is TGTGCCAGTAGTGTGGGGCAGTCCAAGGACGAGCAGTACTTC. It encodes CASSVGQSKDEQYF.